This T cell receptor beta chain is from a study of T cell responses to AZD1222 COVID-19 vaccine. Germline CDR1 reads MNHEY; CDR2 reads SMNVEV (reference sequence). V was pared by 9 bases and J by 0 bases, with 9 bases between. The CDR3 contains 13 residues. TCRdb's copy holds only in-frame clones and misses some; the assay was immunoSEQ multiplex PCR. The sample yields about 180,000 clones, 80% to 95% seen once. Details on this clone: Its antigen is undetermined.

Study-wide results and limits: Clonal diversity was possibly underestimated; the donors were predominantly white British and more often female. Every sample of the repertoires postdated the peak T cell response. Baseline seropositivity occurred in only 5 to 7 AZD1222 recipients. Spike-wide vaccine-associated CD4 TCRs dominated at 160-218 and 743-854.

This receptor was identified in an adult who received the AZD1222 COVID-19 vaccine. The chain carries TRBV27 and TRBJ2-4, with a weak D call TRBD1 (6 bases). The sequenced sample was peripheral blood, obtained 28 days after the second AZD1222 dose. The CDR3 spells CASQGLAKNIQYF. The CDR3 bases are TGTGCCAGTCAGGGGCTAGCCAAAAACATTCAGTACTTC.